This T cell receptor beta chain was recovered during a study of T-cell reconstitution after alpha-beta-depleted transplantation in children. The CDR3 length is 16 residues. Germline V lookup: CDR1 SGHRS, CDR2 YFSETQ. The ends were cut back, 0 bases at V and 5 bases at J, with 17 bases in the middle. Molecular barcoding with unique molecular identifiers was used for the TCRbeta library. A single record per CDR3 protein comes from TCRdb applying MiXCR to the PCR reads. This sample has hundreds of thousands of distinct CDR3 sequences, with roughly 15% found just once. The sample holds a few counts of this clonotype.

This TCR derives from a human donor who donated a stem cell graft to a child with acute myeloid leukemia. The chain employs TRBV5-1 and TRBJ1-1, with D possibly being TRBD1 (6 bases). Specimen: PBMCs from the stem cell graft donor, collected from the stem cell graft. The chain's CDR3 is CASSLGGGGARTEAFF. In DNA, the CDR3 is TGCGCCAGCAGCTTGGGCGGTGGGGGCGCGAGGACTGAAGCTTTCTTT. Using reference TRBV5-1 and TRBJ1-1 for the parts outside the CDR3, the full variable domain is KAGVTQTPRYLIKTRGQQVTLSCSPISGHRSVSWYQQTPGQGLQFLFEYFSETQRNKGNFPGRFSGRQFSNSRSEMNVSTLELGDSALYLCASSLGGGGARTEAFFGQGTRLTVV.